Presented here are 9 T cell receptor beta chains from one specimen sequenced in a study of shared clonotypes between healthy human individuals. The method was immunoSEQ multiplex PCR; TCRdb's version includes in-frame clones alone and lacks a portion of them. The sample gives approximately 2,300,000 clones, roughly 92% of which show up once; around 0.38% is in the top ten. Sequenced input: naive CD4+ T cells from PBMCs. Subset reported: CD45RA+ positively selected. The receptors come from a man aged 18 to 30 in good health. Some clones in this sample may be carry-over from other donors' samples.

In its sample, this clone was seen once. The chain's CDR3 is CASSLRSGTPNQPQHF. The CDR3 DNA reads TGTGCCAGCAGTTTAAGGTCCGGGACACCGAATCAGCCCCAGCATTTT. The chain joins TRBV28 to TRBJ1-5, with a possible D match to TRBD1 (6 bases). The CDR3 is 16 residues long. Trimming shortened V by 2 bases and J by 4 bases, and 15 bases separated the two germline ends. Germline CDR1 reads MDHEN; CDR2 reads SYDVKM.

This chain connects TRBV18 to TRBJ1-1, with D tentatively TRBD1 (6 bases). Per the germline V gene, CDR1 is KGHSH and CDR2 is LQKENI. The CDR3 contains 15 residues. V shed 3 bases and J shed 1 base, with 12 bases lying between them. In DNA form, the CDR3 reads TGTGCCAGCTCACCGCAAAGGACAGAGAACACTGAAGCTTTCTTT. Amino acids: CASSPQRTENTEAFF.

In this sample, this clone turned up a few times. The rearrangement uses TRBV5-6 and TRBJ1-5; TRBD1 might be the D (5 bases). The germline V and J ends were trimmed by 1 base and 7 bases, with 12 bases remaining between them. CDR1 is SGHDT and CDR2 is YYEEEE in the germline V gene. The CDR3 is 14 residues long. The CDR3 DNA sequence: TGTGCCAGCAGCTTGAGACAGACATCGCAGCCCCAGCATTTT. This codes for CASSLRQTSQPQHF.

The rearrangement links TRBV4-3 to TRBJ2-2; 8 bases line up with TRBD2. V trimming: 7 bases; J trimming: 7 bases; junction bases outside the gene matches: 17. The CDR3 sequence is 17 residues long. The germline V gene encodes CDR1 LGHNA and CDR2 YSLEER. In DNA, the CDR3 is TGCGCCAGCACCCCCAAGCGGGGCCGGGAGGGGGACGGGGAGCTGTTTTTT. It encodes CASTPKRGREGDGELFF.

This rearrangement joins TRBV4-1 to TRBJ2-5; D is unresolved. Germline V CDR1 and CDR2: MGHRA, YSYEKL. Deletions cut 2 bases from V and 5 bases from J, with 12 bases between. The CDR3 sequence is 14 residues long. Here the CDR3 reads CASSQLGLIETQYF. CDR3 DNA: TGCGCCAGCAGCCAACTAGGTTTGATCGAGACCCAGTACTTC.

This rearrangement joins TRBV5-1 to TRBJ2-7; D is tentatively TRBD1 or TRBD2 (5 bases each). The CDR3 is 14 amino acids. Germline V gene sequence: CDR1 SGHRS, CDR2 YFSETQ. V lost 1 base and J lost 2, with 10 bases in between. CDR3 sequence reads: CASSLTGGPYEQYF. The DNA for the CDR3 is TGCGCCAGCAGCTTGACAGGCGGGCCCTACGAGCAGTACTTC.

The chain couples TRBV6-5 to TRBJ2-1; the D gene is possibly TRBD1 (5 bases). Trimming removed 9 bases from V and 4 bases from J, with 10 bases in between. This CDR3 spans 12 amino acids. Germline V gene data show CDR1 as MNHEY and CDR2 as SVGAGI. The CDR3 is CASRGGYNEQFF. CDR3 bases: TGTGCCAGTAGGGGCGGATACAATGAGCAGTTCTTC.

V usage is TRBV7-2 and J usage is TRBJ1-5, with D possibly matching TRBD1 (5 bases). Trimming pared 1 base from V and 4 bases from J, leaving 17 bases between. CDR3 size: 17 residues. Germline lookup yields CDR1 SGHTA and CDR2 FQGNSA. The CDR3: CASSLVSIPRGNQPQHF. The CDR3 region has the DNA TGTGCCAGCAGCTTAGTCAGTATCCCAAGGGGTAATCAGCCCCAGCATTTT.

This chain uses TRBV5-4 with TRBJ2-1, with a weak D call TRBD2 (5 bases). The V gene lost 2 bases and the J gene lost 5 bases, with 17 bases spanning the gap. The CDR3 spans 16 residues. The germline V gene encodes CDR1 SGHNT and CDR2 YYREEE (reference sequence). CDR3 nucleotide sequence: TGTGCCAGCAGCTTAAAGTCGGGAAAGCTTGACAATGAGCAGTTCTTC. Translation: CASSLKSGKLDNEQFF.